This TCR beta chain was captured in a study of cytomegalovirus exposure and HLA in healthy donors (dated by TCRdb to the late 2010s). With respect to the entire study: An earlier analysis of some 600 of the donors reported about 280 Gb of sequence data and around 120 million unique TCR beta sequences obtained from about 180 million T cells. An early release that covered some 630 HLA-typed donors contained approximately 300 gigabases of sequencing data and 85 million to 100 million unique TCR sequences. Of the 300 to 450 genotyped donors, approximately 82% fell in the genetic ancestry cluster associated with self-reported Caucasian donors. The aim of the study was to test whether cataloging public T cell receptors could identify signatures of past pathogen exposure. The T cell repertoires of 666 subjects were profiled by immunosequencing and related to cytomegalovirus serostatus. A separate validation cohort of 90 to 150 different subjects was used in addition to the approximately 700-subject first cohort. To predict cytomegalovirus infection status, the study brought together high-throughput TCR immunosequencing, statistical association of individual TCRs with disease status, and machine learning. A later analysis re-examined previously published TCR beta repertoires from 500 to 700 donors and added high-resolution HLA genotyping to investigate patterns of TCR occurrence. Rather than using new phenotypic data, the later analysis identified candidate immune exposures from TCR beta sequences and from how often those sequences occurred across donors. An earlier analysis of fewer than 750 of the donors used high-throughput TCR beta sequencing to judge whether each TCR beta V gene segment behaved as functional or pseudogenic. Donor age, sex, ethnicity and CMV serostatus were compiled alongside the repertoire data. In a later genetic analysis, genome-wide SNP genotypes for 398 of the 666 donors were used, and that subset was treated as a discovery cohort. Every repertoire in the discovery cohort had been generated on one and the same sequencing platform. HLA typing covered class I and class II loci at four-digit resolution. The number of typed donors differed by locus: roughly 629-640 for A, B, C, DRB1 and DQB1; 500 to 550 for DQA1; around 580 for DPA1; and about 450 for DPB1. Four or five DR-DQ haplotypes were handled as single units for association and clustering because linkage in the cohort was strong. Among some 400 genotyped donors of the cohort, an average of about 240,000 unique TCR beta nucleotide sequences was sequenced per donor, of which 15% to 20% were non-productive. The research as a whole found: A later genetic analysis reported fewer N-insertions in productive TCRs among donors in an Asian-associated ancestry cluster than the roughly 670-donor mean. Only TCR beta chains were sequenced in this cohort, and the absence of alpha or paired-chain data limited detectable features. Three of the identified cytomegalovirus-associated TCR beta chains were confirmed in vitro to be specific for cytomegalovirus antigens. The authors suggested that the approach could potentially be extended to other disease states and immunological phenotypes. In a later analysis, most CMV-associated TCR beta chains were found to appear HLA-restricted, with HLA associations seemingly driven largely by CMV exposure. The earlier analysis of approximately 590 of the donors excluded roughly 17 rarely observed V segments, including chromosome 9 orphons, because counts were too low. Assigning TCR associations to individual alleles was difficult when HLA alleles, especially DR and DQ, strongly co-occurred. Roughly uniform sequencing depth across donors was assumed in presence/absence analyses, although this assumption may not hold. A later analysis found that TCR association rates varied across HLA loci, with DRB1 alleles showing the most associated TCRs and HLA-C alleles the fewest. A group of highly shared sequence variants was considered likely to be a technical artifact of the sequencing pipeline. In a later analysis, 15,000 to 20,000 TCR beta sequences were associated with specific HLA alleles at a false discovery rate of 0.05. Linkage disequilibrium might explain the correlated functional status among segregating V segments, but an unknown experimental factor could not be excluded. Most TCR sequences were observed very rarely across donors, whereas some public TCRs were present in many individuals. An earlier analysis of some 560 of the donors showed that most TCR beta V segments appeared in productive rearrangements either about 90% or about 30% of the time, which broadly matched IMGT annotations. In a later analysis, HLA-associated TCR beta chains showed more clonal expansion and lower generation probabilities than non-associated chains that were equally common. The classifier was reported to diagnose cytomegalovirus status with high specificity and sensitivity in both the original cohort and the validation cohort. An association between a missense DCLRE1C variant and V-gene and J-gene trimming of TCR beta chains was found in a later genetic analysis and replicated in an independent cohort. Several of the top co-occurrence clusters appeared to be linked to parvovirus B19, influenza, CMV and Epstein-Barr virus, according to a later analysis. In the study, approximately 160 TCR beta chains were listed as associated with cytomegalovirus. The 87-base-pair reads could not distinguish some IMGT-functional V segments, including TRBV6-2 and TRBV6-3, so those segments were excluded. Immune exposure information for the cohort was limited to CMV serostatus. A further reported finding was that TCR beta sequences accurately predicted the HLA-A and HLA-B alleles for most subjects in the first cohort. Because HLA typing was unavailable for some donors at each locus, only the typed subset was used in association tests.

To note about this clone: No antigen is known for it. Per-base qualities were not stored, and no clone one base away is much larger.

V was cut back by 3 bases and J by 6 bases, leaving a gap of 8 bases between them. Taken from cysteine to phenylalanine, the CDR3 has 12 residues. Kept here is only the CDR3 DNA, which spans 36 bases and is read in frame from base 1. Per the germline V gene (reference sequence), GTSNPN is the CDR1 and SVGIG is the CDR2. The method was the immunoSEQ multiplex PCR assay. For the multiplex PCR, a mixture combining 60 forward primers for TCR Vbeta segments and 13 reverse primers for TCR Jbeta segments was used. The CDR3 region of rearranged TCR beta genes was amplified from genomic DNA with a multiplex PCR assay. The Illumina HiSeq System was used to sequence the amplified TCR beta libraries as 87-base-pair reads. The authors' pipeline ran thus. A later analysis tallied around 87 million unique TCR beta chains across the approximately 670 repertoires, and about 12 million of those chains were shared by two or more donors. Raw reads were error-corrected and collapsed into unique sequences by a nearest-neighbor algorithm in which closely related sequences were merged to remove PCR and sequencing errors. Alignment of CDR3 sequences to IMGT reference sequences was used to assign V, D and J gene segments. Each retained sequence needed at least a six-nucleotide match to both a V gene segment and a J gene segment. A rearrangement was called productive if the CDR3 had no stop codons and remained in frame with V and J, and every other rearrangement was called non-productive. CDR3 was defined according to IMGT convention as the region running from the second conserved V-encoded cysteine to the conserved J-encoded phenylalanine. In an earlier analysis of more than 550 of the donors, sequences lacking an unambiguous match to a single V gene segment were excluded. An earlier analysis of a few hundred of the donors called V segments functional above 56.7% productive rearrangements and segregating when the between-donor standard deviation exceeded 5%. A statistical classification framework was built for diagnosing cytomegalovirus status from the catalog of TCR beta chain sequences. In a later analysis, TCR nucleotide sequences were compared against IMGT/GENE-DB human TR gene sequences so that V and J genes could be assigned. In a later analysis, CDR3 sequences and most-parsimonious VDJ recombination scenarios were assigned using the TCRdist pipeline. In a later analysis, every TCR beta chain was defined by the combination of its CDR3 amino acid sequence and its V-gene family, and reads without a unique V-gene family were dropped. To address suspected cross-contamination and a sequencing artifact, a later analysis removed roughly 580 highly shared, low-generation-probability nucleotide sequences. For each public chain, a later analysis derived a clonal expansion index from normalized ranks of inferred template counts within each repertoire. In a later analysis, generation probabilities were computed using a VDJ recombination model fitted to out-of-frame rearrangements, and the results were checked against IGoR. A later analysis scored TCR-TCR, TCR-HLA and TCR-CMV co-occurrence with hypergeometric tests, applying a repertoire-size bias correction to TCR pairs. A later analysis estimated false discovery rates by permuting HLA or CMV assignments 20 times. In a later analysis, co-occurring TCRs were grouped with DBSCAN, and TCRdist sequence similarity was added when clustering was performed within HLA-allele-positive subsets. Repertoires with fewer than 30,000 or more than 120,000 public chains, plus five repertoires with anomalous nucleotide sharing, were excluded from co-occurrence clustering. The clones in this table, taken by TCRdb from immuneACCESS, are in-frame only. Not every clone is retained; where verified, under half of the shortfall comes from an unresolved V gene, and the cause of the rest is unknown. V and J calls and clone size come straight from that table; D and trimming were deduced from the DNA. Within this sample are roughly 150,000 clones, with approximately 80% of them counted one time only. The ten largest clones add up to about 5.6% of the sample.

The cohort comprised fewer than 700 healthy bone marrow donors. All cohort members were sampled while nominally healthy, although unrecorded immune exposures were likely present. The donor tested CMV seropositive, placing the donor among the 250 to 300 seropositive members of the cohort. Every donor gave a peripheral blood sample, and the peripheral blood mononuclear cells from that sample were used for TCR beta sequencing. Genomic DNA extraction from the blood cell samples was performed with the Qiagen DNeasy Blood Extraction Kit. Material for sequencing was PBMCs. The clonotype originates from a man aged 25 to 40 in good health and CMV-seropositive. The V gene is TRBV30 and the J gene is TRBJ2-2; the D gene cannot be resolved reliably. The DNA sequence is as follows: TGTGCCTGGAGGCAGGTGTCCGGGGAGCTGTTTTTT. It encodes CAWRQVSGELFF.